This T cell receptor (beta chain) was sequenced for a study of blood T cell repertoires in COVID-19. The trim removed 4 bases at V and 3 bases at J, leaving 8 bases unmatched. Per the germline V gene, CDR1 is MNHEY and CDR2 is SVGAGI. The CDR3 runs 15 residues. As processed by the authors: Quantification of nucleated cells was approximated via reference gene primer amplification. TCRdb's copy holds only in-frame clones and misses some; the assay was immunoSEQ multiplex PCR. V and J calls plus clone size are reproduced from that table; the DNA served to infer D and trimming. The repertoire holds about 110,000 clones, about four fifths seen once, with 4% to 5% in the top ten.

This sequence originates from a woman aged 70-85 years with acute or convalescent COVID-19. The V call is TRBV6-5, the J call TRBJ2-7; 8 bases fit TRBD1. The sample taken for sequencing was peripheral blood. CDR3 amino acids: CASSLDSDRVYEQYF. The CDR3 coding sequence is TGTGCCAGCAGTTTAGACTCGGACAGGGTCTACGAGCAGTACTTC.